A selection of T cell receptor beta chains follows, all from one sample in a study of CD4+ T cells in melanoma. The repertoire was sequenced with immunoSEQ multiplex PCR; TCRdb's copy has only in-frame clones and lacks some. The top ten hold roughly an eighth of the sample, which has more than 8,000 clones, around 60% seen once. Sample: cells from a culture (not recorded whether cultured in vitro). The receptors originated from a human donor with melanoma. The CDR3 runs from the conserved cysteine through the conserved F or W. A D gene is named only where the DNA matches it firmly. Size values are once, few and many counts, or a class for expanded clones, and some rows have none.

>TRBJ1-2|TRBD1|TRBV18|.
CASSPLTGGAYGYTF
TGTGCCAGCTCACCATTGACAGGGGGCGCGTACGGCTACACCTTC
>TRBJ1-2|TRBD1|TRBV7-9|few
CASSQETGGSNYGYTF
TGTGCCAGCAGCCAAGAGACAGGGGGCTCTAACTATGGCTACACCTTC
>TRBJ2-7|TRBD1|TRBV5-3|.
CASSLPTGDRYEQYF
TGTGCCAGCAGCTTGCCGACAGGGGATAGGTACGAGCAGTACTTC
>TRBJ2-7|.|TRBV6-5|.
CASSPSLWGYEQYF
TGTGCCAGCAGCCCGTCGCTATGGGGATACGAGCAGTACTTC
>TRBJ1-1|.|TRBV4-1|few
CASSHGLWNTEAFF
TGCGCCAGCAGCCACGGTCTTTGGAACACTGAAGCTTTCTTT
>TRBJ2-4|TRBD1|TRBV6-6|.
CATGQGQNIQYF
TGTGCCACGGGACAGGGTCAAAACATTCAGTACTTC
>TRBJ1-6|.|TRBV30|medium-sized
CAWSDGQSYNSPLHF
TGTGCCTGGAGTGACGGACAGTCCTATAATTCACCCCTCCACTTT
>TRBJ1-1|.|TRBV5-1|.
CASSRGAGNTEAFF
TGCGCCAGCAGCCGGGGGGCAGGGAACACTGAAGCTTTCTTT
>TRBJ2-3|.|TRBV19|.
CASMSGRTDTQYF
TGTGCCAGTATGAGCGGGCGCACAGATACGCAGTATTTT
>TRBJ2-5|.|TRBV29-1|.
CSVEAQTETQYF
TGCAGCGTTGAAGCACAGACGGAGACCCAGTACTTC
>TRBJ2-6|.|TRBV27|.
CASSRGSGANVLTF
TGTGCCAGCAGTCGGGGCTCGGGGGCCAACGTCCTGACTTTC
>TRBJ2-5|TRBD2|TRBV5-1|few
CASTGTRGETQYF
TGCGCCAGCACCGGGACTAGGGGAGAGACCCAGTACTTC
>TRBJ2-2|TRBD2|TRBV2|.
CASGWTSINGELFF
TGTGCCAGCGGGTGGACTAGCATCAACGGGGAGCTGTTTTTT
>TRBJ1-2|TRBD1|TRBV14|few
CASSYRGLGGYTF
TGTGCCAGCAGCTACAGGGGGCTTGGTGGCTACACCTTC
>TRBJ2-7|.|TRBV2|.
CASMFDRTSYEQYF
TGTGCCAGCATGTTCGACAGGACCTCCTACGAGCAGTACTTC
>TRBJ1-2|.|TRBV19|few
CASSLTGYGYTF
TGTGCCAGTAGTCTAACAGGGTATGGCTACACCTTC
>TRBJ2-1|TRBD2|TRBV19|.
CASSRGVIPYNEQFF
TGTGCCAGTAGCCGGGGGGTTATACCGTACAATGAGCAGTTCTTC
>TRBJ2-3|.|TRBV2|once
CASSGGTGFSTDTQYF
TGTGCCAGCAGCGGCGGGACTGGATTTAGCACAGATACGCAGTATTTT
>TRBJ1-6|TRBD1|TRBV7-8|.
CASSLVPGTGDSPLHF
TGTGCCAGCAGCTTAGTTCCCGGGACAGGAGATTCACCCCTCCACTTT
>TRBJ1-5|.|TRBV27|.
CASSSWGQPQHF
TGTGCCAGCAGCTCTTGGGGGCAGCCCCAGCATTTT
>TRBJ2-3|TRBD1|TRBV6-6|once
CASSPDRGRGDTQYF
TGTGCCAGCAGCCCGGACAGGGGGCGAGGAGATACGCAGTATTTT
>TRBJ1-2|.|TRBV6-1|few
CASSEGPGRISGYTF
TGTGCCAGCAGTGAAGGTCCCGGCAGGATAAGTGGCTACACCTTC
>TRBJ2-7|TRBD2|TRBV5-4|.
CASSLGLAGAAYEQYF
TGTGCCAGCAGCTTAGGACTAGCGGGGGCCGCCTACGAGCAGTACTTC
>TRBJ2-3|TRBD2|TRBV12-5|.
CASGLELAGADTQYF
TGTGCTAGTGGTTTGGAGCTAGCGGGGGCAGATACGCAGTATTTT
>TRBJ2-3|TRBD2|TRBV15|.
CATSRSRGLAVDTQDF
TGTGCCACCAGCAGGTCCCGGGGACTAGCGGTGGATACGCAGGATTTT
>TRBJ2-5|TRBD1|TRBV18|.
CASSPPTTGETQYF
TGTGCCAGCTCACCACCTACGACAGGGGAAACCCAGTACTTC
>TRBJ2-3|.|TRBV7-2|.
CASSPWGSGTQYF
TGTGCCAGCAGCCCCTGGGGTTCGGGCACGCAGTATTTT
>TRBJ1-3|.|TRBV7-9|.
CASSPHGGVAGNTIYF
TGTGCCAGCAGCCCCCACGGGGGGGTGGCTGGAAACACCATATATTTT
>TRBJ2-7|.|TRBV6-5|.
CASTLTGSSYEQYF
TGTGCCAGCACCTTGACCGGGAGCTCCTACGAGCAGTACTTC
>TRBJ1-4|.|TRBV7-9|few
CASSPGWGGEKLFF
TGTGCCAGCAGCCCCGGCTGGGGTGGTGAAAAACTGTTTTTT
>TRBJ1-1|.|TRBV5-4|few
CASSLVYGGTGNTEAFF
TGTGCCAGCAGCTTGGTATACGGCGGGACGGGGAACACTGAAGCTTTCTTT
>TRBJ1-5|.|TRBV11-2|.
CASSLGGANQPQHF
TGTGCCAGCAGCTTAGGAGGCGCCAATCAGCCCCAGCATTTT
>TRBJ2-1|TRBD1|TRBV5-1|.
CASSPGTGNLNEQFF
TGCGCCAGCAGCCCTGGGACAGGGAATTTAAATGAGCAGTTCTTC
>TRBJ2-2|TRBD2|TRBV7-9|.
CASSLRGGYTGELFF
TGTGCCAGCAGCTTACGCGGGGGTTACACCGGGGAGCTGTTTTTT
>TRBJ2-7|.|TRBV5-1|.
CASRVQGAYEQYF
TGTGCCAGCAGGGTGCAGGGAGCCTACGAGCAGTACTTC
>TRBJ2-7|.|TRBV5-1|once
CASSYQGGAFYEQYF
TGCGCCAGCAGCTACCAAGGGGGGGCCTTTTACGAGCAGTACTTC
>TRBJ2-1|.|TRBV7-8|.
CASSPPLRLGGYNEQFF
TGTGCCAGCAGCCCCCCCCTCCGACTAGGGGGCTACAATGAGCAGTTCTTC
>TRBJ1-2|.|TRBV6-1|.
CASSSAANYGYTF
TGTGCCAGCAGTTCGGCCGCTAACTATGGCTACACCTTC
>TRBJ2-7|.|TRBV7-8|.
CASSLMKVYEQYF
TGTGCCAGCAGCTTGATGAAGGTCTACGAGCAGTACTTC
>TRBJ2-7|TRBD2|TRBV6-5|few
CASSPTSGGLYEQYF
TGTGCCAGCAGTCCGACTAGCGGGGGGTTATACGAGCAGTACTTC
>TRBJ2-1|.|TRBV19|.
CASSKGGSYNEQFF
TGTGCCAGTAGTAAGGGAGGCAGCTACAATGAGCAGTTCTTC
>TRBJ1-2|TRBD1|TRBV5-1|.
CASSPDRAPLGYTF
TGCGCCAGCAGCCCAGACAGGGCCCCCCTTGGCTACACCTTC
>TRBJ1-5|.|TRBV6-1|few
CASSLRWDNQPQHF
TGTGCCAGCAGCCTCCGTTGGGACAATCAGCCCCAGCATTTT